One and the same sample provided the 9 T cell receptor beta chains below, sequenced in a study of siplizumab effects on memory and regulatory T cells. TCRdb's copy holds only in-frame clones and misses some; the assay was immunoSEQ multiplex PCR. The repertoire holds 87,000 or so clones, with around 94% as singletons. The source material was non-Treg CD4+ T cells sorted from blood. These receptors were taken from a human donor in good health.

The chain is built from TRBV5-6 and TRBJ1-2; 9 positions match TRBD1. Germline V CDR1 and CDR2: SGHDT, YYEEEE. With 1 base clipped from V and 2 bases from J, the junction kept 9 bases outside the gene matches. The CDR3 is made up of 17 amino acids. The CDR3 reads CASSLMLRQGENYGYTF. In nucleotides, the CDR3 is TGTGCCAGCAGCTTGATGCTTCGACAGGGGGAAAACTATGGCTACACCTTC.

This chain connects TRBV30 to TRBJ2-7, with TRBD2 matching over 7 bases. CDR1 GTSNPN and CDR2 SVGIG come from the germline V gene (reference sequence). Germline trimming cut 2 bases from V and 2 bases from J; bases unmatched to any gene: 6. CDR3 length: 14 residues. This CDR3 reads CAWSQLAFTYEQYF. CDR3 coding DNA: TGTGCCTGGAGTCAACTAGCGTTCACCTACGAGCAGTACTTC.

This chain uses TRBV30 with TRBJ2-2; 9 nucleotides match TRBD1. V lost 0 bases and J lost 4; bases outside the gene matches: 6. The CDR3 covers 16 residues. The germline V gene encodes CDR1 GTSNPN and CDR2 SVGIG (reference sequence). The CDR3 DNA is TGTGCCTGGAGTGTACACAGGGGGCAGGTCACCGGGGAGCTGTTTTTT. It is translated as CAWSVHRGQVTGELFF.

The J gene is TRBJ1-1, the V gene TRBV12-5; D unclear. This CDR3 is built from 12 residues. CDR1 and CDR2 (germline): LGHNT, FRNRAP. Trimming took off 7 bases at V and 3 bases at J, with 9 bases between the two ends. The CDR3 loop reads CASASTDTEAFF. For the CDR3, the DNA is TGTGCTAGTGCGAGTACTGACACTGAAGCTTTCTTT.

The chain links TRBV4-2 to TRBJ2-5; 14 bases are a match to TRBD2. Per the germline V gene, CDR1 is LGHNA and CDR2 is YNFKEQ. There are 17 residues in the CDR3. With V trimmed by 0 bases and J by 5 bases, 5 bases remained unmatched. CDR3 in amino acids: CASSQDPTSGGAETQYF. Here the CDR3 DNA reads TGTGCCAGCAGCCAAGATCCGACTAGCGGGGGGGCGGAGACCCAGTACTTC.

The rearrangement uses TRBV9 and TRBJ2-1; 7 positions agree with TRBD2. Germline V gene data show CDR1 as SGDLS and CDR2 as YYNGEE. Losses at the gene ends were 6 bases for V and 0 bases for J; bases not matched to a gene: 15. The CDR3 consists of 18 residues. CDR3 in amino acids: CASTRRSGLSVSYNEQFF. The CDR3 nucleotides are TGTGCCAGCACTCGACGTAGCGGGCTATCCGTCTCCTACAATGAGCAGTTCTTC.

The chain is built from TRBV5-4 and TRBJ2-1; 8 bases match TRBD2. This CDR3 spans 14 amino acids. In germline, CDR1 is SGHNT, CDR2 YYREEE (reference sequence). Germline trimming cut 4 bases from V and 7 bases from J; bases unmatched to any gene: 7. CDR3 residues: CASSPGLGGNEQFF. For the CDR3, the DNA is TGTGCCAGCAGCCCGGGACTAGGGGGGAATGAGCAGTTCTTC.

This chain uses TRBV5-8 with TRBJ2-6, with D possibly called TRBD1 or TRBD2 (5 bases each). CDR1 is SGHTS, CDR2 YDEGEE, per germline. Between the trimmed V and J ends, which lost 0 bases and 4 bases, there was a span of 11 bases. The CDR3 is 16 amino acids. The CDR3 is CASSLVWGSGANVLTF. The CDR3 nucleotides read TGTGCCAGCAGCTTGGTGTGGGGGTCCGGGGCCAACGTCCTGACTTTC.

This sequence joins TRBV4-1 and TRBJ2-1; 8 nucleotides align to TRBD2. The CDR3 covers 16 residues. V was pared by 8 bases and J by 3 bases, with 12 bases of the junction left unmatched. CDR1 is MGHRA and CDR2 is YSYEKL in the germline V gene. The CDR3 DNA follows: TGCGCCAGCGCCCAACCGGGGGGGAATCTCTACAATGAGCAGTTCTTC. Translating gives CASAQPGGNLYNEQFF.